This T cell receptor beta chain was identified during a study of technical replicates of blood from a handful of donors. Measured with immunoSEQ multiplex PCR; TCRdb has only the in-frame clones, and not every one. The profile shows tens of thousands of clones, about 93% of them singletons. Germline V lookup: CDR1 MNHEY, CDR2 SVGAGI. The CDR3 length is 13 residues. V lost 2 bases, J lost 4 bases, and 9 bases lay in between. The sequenced material came from T cells isolated from PBMCs. This TCR derives from a human donor in good health. This rearrangement joins TRBV6-5 to TRBJ2-7, with D maybe TRBD1 (6 bases). CDR3 DNA sequence: TGTGCCAGCAGTTACGGGACAAAGTACGAGCAGTACTTC. Residues: CASSYGTKYEQYF.